The 31 T cell receptor beta chains below all came from one sample that was sequenced in a study of vaccination and CD4 T cells after COVID-19. These receptors' antigens are unknown. An Oncomine TCR Beta short-read assay was used to sequence the DNA from cultured CD4+ T cells. One entry per CDR3 protein results from TCRdb running MiXCR on the PCR reads. The sample carries about 17,000 distinct CDR3 sequences, about 61% recorded once. Indicated treatment: roughly nine-day PBMC culture with coronavirus spike peptide pools or control peptides (ViraFEST assay). The source material was CD4+ T cells from blood, cultured in vitro. These receptor sequences come from a human donor who had recovered from COVID-19.

This clonotype was observed once. This rearrangement joins TRBV20-1 to TRBJ2-1; 9 nucleotides match TRBD2. This CDR3 comprises 14 residues. Germline CDR1 reads DFQATT; CDR2 reads SNEGSKA (reference sequence). V lost 7 bases to trimming and J lost 9 bases; unmatched junction nucleotides: 13. CDR3 DNA: TGCAGTGTTTTAAACGGACTAGCGAGCGGTGAGCAGTTCTTC. This gives the protein CSVLNGLASGEQFF.

In its sample, this clonotype was seen a few times. This chain connects TRBV6-2 or TRBV6-3 to TRBJ2-1, with TRBD2 matching over 9 bases. V was clipped by 1 base and J by 5 bases; unmatched bases: 6. Germline V lookup: CDR1 MNHEY, CDR2 SVGEGT. The CDR3 totals 16 residues. The chain's CDR3 is CASSYFLAGLNNEQFF. For the CDR3, the DNA is TGTGCCAGCAGTTACTTCCTAGCGGGATTGAACAATGAGCAGTTCTTC.

J is TRBJ1-5 and V is TRBV6-5, with D maybe TRBD1 (6 bases). CDR3 length: 14 amino acids. Germline V gene sequence: CDR1 MNHEY, CDR2 SVGAGI. The ends were cut back, 2 bases at V and 3 bases at J, with 8 bases in the middle. The CDR3 nucleotides read TGTGCCAGCAGTTACGACAGGTCCAATCAGCCCCAGCATTTT. Its translation: CASSYDRSNQPQHF.

The chain employs TRBV6-2 or TRBV6-3 and TRBJ2-4, with TRBD2 identical over 10 bases. Looked up from germline, CDR1 is MNHEY and CDR2 is SVGEGT. Losses at the gene ends were 6 bases for V and 6 bases for J; bases not matched to a gene: 8. The CDR3 consists of 15 residues. The CDR3 protein is CASSSGLAVRNIQYF. In DNA, the CDR3 is TGTGCCAGCAGCTCCGGACTAGCGGTGCGAAACATTCAGTACTTC.

This chain joins TRBV7-8 and TRBJ2-5, with D perhaps being TRBD1 or TRBD2 (5 bases each). CDR1 is SGHVS and CDR2 is FQNEAQ in the germline V gene. The CDR3 spans 17 residues. Trimming took off 1 base at V and 2 bases at J, with 17 bases between the two ends. The CDR3 protein is CASSLVRFSGTQETQYF. The CDR3 DNA sequence: TGTGCCAGCAGCTTAGTGCGTTTTTCAGGGACGCAAGAGACCCAGTACTTC. The full variable domain, in which reference TRBV7-8 and TRBJ2-5 provide the parts outside the CDR3, is GAGVSQSPRYKVAKRGQDVALRCDPISGHVSLFWYQQALGQGPEFLTYFQNEAQLDKSGLPSDRFFAERPEGSVSTLKIQRTQQEDSAVYLCASSLVRFSGTQETQYFGPGTRLLVL.

This chain uses TRBV2 with TRBJ2-7; TRBD1 agrees at 7 bases. With V trimmed by 7 bases and J by 3 bases, 3 bases remained unmatched. This CDR3 is 12 amino acids long. CDR1 SNHLY and CDR2 FYNNEI come from the germline V gene. Here the CDR3 reads CASTRDSYEQYF. In DNA, the CDR3 is TGTGCCAGCACCAGGGACAGCTACGAGCAGTACTTC.

The V gene is TRBV27, the J gene TRBJ2-1; 14 nucleotides align to TRBD2. Germline-derived CDR1 and CDR2 are MNHEY and SMNVEV (reference sequence). CDR3 length equals 15 residues. V trimming: 8 bases; J trimming: 5 bases; junction bases outside the gene matches: 5. The CDR3 DNA reads as TGTGCCAGCCGACTAGCGGGAGGGCCCCACAATGAGCAGTTCTTC. As protein: CASRLAGGPHNEQFF.

This rearrangement joins TRBV29-1 to TRBJ1-2; D perhaps matches TRBD1 (5 bases). Trimming left V 6 bases short and J 8 bases short, with 13 bases between. This CDR3 contains 11 residues. Germline CDR1 SQVTM, CDR2 ANQGSEA. The CDR3 DNA reads TGCAGCGTCTCAGGGATATGGGGCTACACCTTC. It translates to CSVSGIWGYTF. The full variable domain, with the rest looked up from reference TRBV29-1 and TRBJ1-2, is SAVISQKPSRDICQRGTSLTIQCQVDSQVTMMFWYRQQPGQSLTLIATANQGSEATYESGFVIDKFPISRPNLTFSTLTVSNMSPEDSSIYLCSVSGIWGYTFGSGTRLTVV.

The V and J genes are TRBV15 and TRBJ1-3; TRBD1 matches at 9 bases. CDR3 size: 18 residues. Germline-derived CDR1 and CDR2 are LNHNV and YYDKDF (reference sequence). The junction had 7 bases not matched to a gene; V was cut back by 1 base and J by 0 bases. The CDR3, as DNA: TGTGCCACCAGCAGAGGGGGGACAGGGCGGCACTCTGGAAACACCATATATTTT. Residues: CATSRGGTGRHSGNTIYF.

The V call is TRBV20-1, the J call TRBJ1-3; D is ambiguous. The ends were cut back, 6 bases at V and 1 base at J, with 19 bases in the middle. The CDR3 sequence is 16 residues long. Germline V CDR1 and CDR2: DFQATT, SNEGSKA (reference sequence). The CDR3 DNA reads as TGCAGTGCCACGAACCATTTGGTAGGATCTGGAAACACCATATATTTT. Protein: CSATNHLVGSGNTIYF.

J is TRBJ1-1 and V is TRBV25-1, with D unresolved. Trimming removed 6 bases at V and 3 bases at J, with 11 bases between. The germline V gene encodes CDR1 MGHDK and CDR2 SYGVNS. CDR3 length: 13 residues. The CDR3 DNA follows: TGTGCCAGCAGAACCTACTTGGACACTGAAGCTTTCTTT. Protein sequence: CASRTYLDTEAFF. Full variable domain (rest looked up from reference TRBV25-1 and TRBJ1-1): EADIYQTPRYLVIGTGKKITLECSQTMGHDKMYWYQQDPGMELHLIHYSYGVNSTEKGDLSSESTVSRIRTEHFPLTLESARPSHTSQYLCASRTYLDTEAFFGQGTRLTVV.

The chain recombines TRBV20-1 with TRBJ1-5; no clear D. Between the trimmed V and J ends, which lost 6 bases and 2 bases, there was a span of 14 bases. The CDR3 has 14 residues. The V gene's germline CDR1 is DFQATT and CDR2 SNEGSKA (reference sequence). CDR3 protein: CSAAFPGGNQPQHF. The CDR3 nucleotides are TGCAGTGCGGCCTTCCCTGGGGGCAATCAGCCCCAGCATTTT.

The chain is built from TRBV24-1 and TRBJ2-7; D gene ambiguous. This CDR3 region has 13 residues. With 4 bases removed from V and 2 bases from J, the gap between germline ends came to 8 bases. Germline values: CDR1 KGHDR, CDR2 SFDVKD. The CDR3 spells CATSDPETYEQYF. The CDR3 coding sequence is TGTGCCACCAGTGACCCGGAAACCTACGAGCAGTACTTC.

This clonotype occurred a few times. This sequence joins TRBV19 and TRBJ1-5, with unresolved D. The CDR3 is made up of 15 amino acids. Germline CDR1 LNHDA, CDR2 SQIVND (reference sequence). V dropped 9 bases and J dropped 0 bases, with 15 bases sitting between them. CDR3 sequence: CASQAEAYSNQPQHF. CDR3 nucleotide sequence: TGTGCCAGCCAGGCCGAGGCTTATAGCAATCAGCCCCAGCATTTT.

The chain recombines TRBV25-1 with TRBJ1-2; unclear D gene. The V end lost 5 bases, the J end lost 6 bases, and 13 bases lay between the germline ends. CDR1 and CDR2 (germline): MGHDK, SYGVNS. The CDR3 length is 13 residues. CDR3 sequence: CASSLDTFDGYTF. CDR3 bases: TGTGCCAGCAGTCTCGACACGTTCGATGGCTACACCTTC.

The CDR3 coding sequence is TGTGCCACTCTTACCTCCGGGACTCCCGCAGGGGGTGAGCAGTTCTTC. Amino acids: CATLTSGTPAGGEQFF. The V gene is TRBV6-2 or TRBV6-3, the J gene TRBJ2-1; a weak D match, TRBD1 (7 bases). Trimming took off 10 bases at V and 9 bases at J, with 28 bases between the two ends. CDR3 length: 16 amino acids. Germline V gene lookup returns CDR1 MNHEY and CDR2 SVGEGT.

V usage is TRBV24-1 and J usage is TRBJ1-5, with D hard to call. This CDR3 contains 14 residues. The germline CDR1 and CDR2 sequences are KGHDR and SFDVKD. V shed 0 bases and J shed 5 bases, with 7 bases lying between them. This CDR3 is CATSDLTWDQPQHF. The CDR3 nucleotides read TGTGCCACCAGTGATTTGACGTGGGATCAGCCCCAGCATTTT.

The chain joins TRBV2 to TRBJ1-5, with 8 bases identical to TRBD1. CDR1 is SNHLY, CDR2 FYNNEI, per germline. CDR3 size: 15 residues. After removal of 6 bases from V and 6 bases from J, the junction contained 10 bases not matched to a gene. CDR3 sequence (DNA): TGTGCCAGCAGCGGACAGGGTGCGTCCGGTCAGCCCCAGCATTTT. This encodes CASSGQGASGQPQHF. The whole variable domain, filled in from reference TRBV2 and TRBJ1-5, reads EPEVTQTPSHQVTQMGQEVILRCVPISNHLYFYWYRQILGQKVEFLVSFYNNEISEKSEIFDDQFSVERPDGSNFTLKIRSTKLEDSAMYFCASSGQGASGQPQHFGDGTRLSIL.

The J gene is TRBJ2-5, the V gene TRBV24-1, with D possibly being TRBD2 (6 bases). CDR3 length: 13 residues. The ends were cut back, 10 bases at V and 0 bases at J, with 11 bases in the middle. Germline V gives CDR1 KGHDR, CDR2 SFDVKD. The chain's CDR3 is CATGERDQETQYF. For the CDR3, the DNA is TGTGCCACGGGAGAGCGGGACCAAGAGACCCAGTACTTC.

The chain links TRBV28 to TRBJ1-1; D ambiguous. The V and J ends lost 3 bases and 1 base respectively, with 6 bases between them. The CDR3 contains 13 residues. The germline V gene has CDR1 MDHEN and CDR2 SYDVKM. Here the CDR3 DNA reads TGTGCCAGCAGTTTGGCCCCGAACACTGAAGCTTTCTTT. This sequence encodes CASSLAPNTEAFF.

The chain is built from TRBV12-3 or TRBV12-4 and TRBJ2-2; 9 positions match TRBD1. V lost 8 bases and J lost 5; bases outside the gene matches: 6. The CDR3 has 14 residues. The CDR3 DNA reads TGTGCCAGCGGGGGACAGGGTGAAACCGGGGAGCTGTTTTTT. Translation: CASGGQGETGELFF.

V is TRBV19 and J is TRBJ1-2, with D unclear. The germline V and J ends were trimmed by 5 bases and 0 bases, with 10 bases remaining between them. CDR1 is LNHDA, CDR2 SQIVND, per germline (reference sequence). The CDR3 sequence is 14 residues long. CDR3 nucleotides: TGTGCCAGTAGTGCCAGATCCGCTAACTATGGCTACACCTTC. It codes for CASSARSANYGYTF. Full variable domain (missing parts from reference TRBV19 and TRBJ1-2): DGGITQSPKYLFRKEGQNVTLSCEQNLNHDAMYWYRQDPGQGLRLIYYSQIVNDFQKGDIAEGYSVSREKKESFPLTVTSAQKNPTAFYLCASSARSANYGYTFGSGTRLTVV.

V is TRBV6-1 and J is TRBJ1-2; D possibly corresponds to TRBD1 (5 bases). The germline V gene encodes CDR1 MNHNS and CDR2 SASEGT. The CDR3 contains 17 residues. V lost 6 bases to trimming and J lost 2 bases, with 22 bases between them. CDR3 sequence: CASRGTGTSYENYGYTF. In nucleotides, the CDR3 is TGTGCCAGCAGAGGGACTGGGACTTCCTATGAAAACTATGGCTACACCTTC.

The CDR3 region is CASSYNTGTYGYTF. The DNA for the CDR3 is TGTGCCAGCAGTTACAATACAGGGACCTATGGCTACACCTTC. V is TRBV6-2 or TRBV6-3 and J is TRBJ1-2, with TRBD1 as a possible D gene (6 bases). V was cut by 2 bases and J by 4 bases, with 11 bases left in between. Germline CDR1 is MNHEY and CDR2 is SVGEGT. There are 14 residues in the CDR3.

V is TRBV20-1 and J is TRBJ2-7; 8 bases map to TRBD1. Trimming removed 1 base from V and 2 bases from J; junction bases left unmatched: 10. CDR3 size: 16 residues. Germline lookup yields CDR1 DFQATT and CDR2 SNEGSKA (reference sequence). The CDR3 coding sequence is TGCAGTGCTAGAGGACTCGAGACAGGGGCAACCTACGAGCAGTACTTC. This translates into CSARGLETGATYEQYF.

The DNA of the CDR3 is TGCAGCGGTTCTCATCAGGGAAGAGAGACCCAGTACTTC. This sequence encodes CSGSHQGRETQYF. This sequence joins TRBV29-1 and TRBJ2-5; D is perhaps TRBD1 (5 bases). Germline CDR1 and CDR2: SQVTM and ANQGSEA. The CDR3 has 13 amino acids. The V gene lost 7 bases and the J gene lost 4 bases, with 16 bases spanning the gap.

CDR3: CASSLRGEQYF. The CDR3 DNA sequence: TGCGCCAGCAGCCTCAGGGGCGAGCAGTACTTC. V usage is TRBV5-1 and J usage is TRBJ2-7; a weak D match, TRBD1 (6 bases). The CDR3 has 11 amino acids. The V end was cut by 4 bases, the J end by 6 bases, with 8 bases between. The germline CDR1 and CDR2 sequences are SGHRS and YFSETQ.

There are a few counts of this clonotype. V is TRBV20-1 and J is TRBJ2-3, with D hard to call. This CDR3 spans 13 amino acids. Germline V CDR1 and CDR2: DFQATT, SNEGSKA (reference sequence). Trimming stripped 7 bases from V and 5 bases from J, with 16 bases between. CDR3 in amino acids: CSERGHLQDTQYF. Written as DNA, the CDR3 is TGCAGTGAGAGAGGTCACTTACAAGATACGCAGTATTTT.

The chain recombines TRBV7-6 with TRBJ1-5; 7 bases line up with TRBD1. The V gene end was trimmed by 5 bases and the J gene end by 6 bases; junction bases not matched to a gene: 7. Germline CDR1 reads SGHVS; CDR2 reads FNYEAQ. The CDR3 is 14 amino acids. Here the CDR3 reads CASSEGQIGQPQHF. DNA of the CDR3: TGTGCCAGCAGCGAGGGACAGATTGGTCAGCCCCAGCATTTT.

The chain carries TRBV27 and TRBJ1-1, with D possibly being TRBD1 (5 bases). Trimming took off 0 bases at V and 3 bases at J, with 11 bases between the two ends. Germline lookup yields CDR1 MNHEY and CDR2 SMNVEV (reference sequence). The CDR3 consists of 15 residues. DNA for the CDR3: TGTGCCAGCAGTTTATCTGCAGGGAGGGACACTGAAGCTTTCTTT. It encodes CASSLSAGRDTEAFF.

The chain links TRBV20-1 to TRBJ1-6; the match to TRBD1 covers 7 bases. V lost 3 bases and J lost 8; bases outside the gene matches: 10. This CDR3 spans 15 amino acids. Germline-derived CDR1 and CDR2 are DFQATT and SNEGSKA (reference sequence). The chain's CDR3 is CSASKTGRGDSPLHF. The CDR3 DNA reads TGCAGTGCTAGCAAGACAGGGAGAGGAGATTCACCCCTCCACTTT.